The sequence of this TCR beta chain was determined in a study of T-cell reconstitution after alpha-beta-depleted transplantation in children listed by TCRdb under 2016. In the study overall: Using TCR repertoire profiling, the study quantitatively followed how T-cell immune reconstitution unfolded in children after TCRalphabeta/CD19-depleted allogeneic hematopoietic cell transplantation.

Measured from the cysteine to the phenylalanine, the CDR3 is 16 residues long. Only the CDR3 region is kept as DNA, spanning 48 bases read in frame from base 1. In the germline V gene, CDR1 corresponds to SGDLS and CDR2 to YYNGEE. The germline V end is reduced by 4 bases and the J end by 2 bases; junction bases left unmatched: 6. The table lists this clonotype with a few counts. Its antigen specificity is not known. Base-call qualities are not available, and no considerably larger clone is one nucleotide away. Library prep was done by PCR. Instrument on record: Illumina HiSeq 2500. TCR libraries were prepared with molecular barcoding, using unique molecular identifiers to normalize TCRbeta repertoire quantification. TCRdb reprocessed the public reads (quality trimming at Q25 with fastp, clone calling with MiXCR) and kept in-frame beta chains. A single entry per CDR3 protein holds the most common genes and DNA from its merged rows. The sample profile shows about 500,000 distinct CDR3 sequences; less than 35% of them were found once. The leading ten clones occupy 2% to 3% of the sample.

The rearranged segments are TRBV9 and TRBJ2-5; 12 bases in the middle match TRBD2. The clonotype originates from a human donor who donated a stem cell graft to a child with aplastic anemia. The specimen comprised PBMCs from the stem cell graft donor, sampled from the stem cell graft. The nucleotide sequence is given as TGTGCCAGCAGCAACGGACTAGCGGGATTGCAAGAGACCCAGTACTTC. It specifies CASSNGLAGLQETQYF. With all but the CDR3 taken from the reference TRBV9 and TRBJ2-5 genes, the full variable domain is: DSGVTQTPKHLITATGQRVTLRCSPRSGDLSVYWYQQSLDQGLQFLIQYYNGEERAKGNILERFSAQQFPDLHSELNLSSLELGDSALYFCASSNGLAGLQETQYFGPGTRLLVL.